This passage covers 9 T cell receptor beta chains from one sample sequenced in a study of blood T cell repertoires in COVID-19. Sequenced by immunoSEQ multiplex PCR; TCRdb stores in-frame clones only, minus some. The sample lists 650,000 to 800,000 clones, 85% to 90% occurring once. Sample: peripheral blood. These receptors were obtained from a woman between 18 and 29 years old with acute or convalescent COVID-19.

This chain links TRBV2 with TRBJ1-5; D is perhaps TRBD1 (6 bases). Between the trimmed V and J ends, which lost 6 bases and 10 bases, there was a span of 19 bases. CDR1 and CDR2 from the germline V gene are SNHLY and FYNNEI. CDR3 length: 14 amino acids. CDR3 nucleotides: TGTGCCAGCAGATTGACAGGCAACTTTATACCCCAGCATTTT. Its protein product is CASRLTGNFIPQHF.

The chain employs TRBV9 and TRBJ1-3; TRBD1 matches at 7 bases. Per germline, CDR1 SGDLS and CDR2 YYNGEE. CDR3 length: 16 residues. J lost 0 bases, V lost 5 bases, and 8 bases had no gene match. Written as DNA, the CDR3 is TGTGCCAGCAGTGAGCAGGGGGGCTACTCTGGAAACACCATATATTTT. This encodes CASSEQGGYSGNTIYF.

The chain uses TRBV7-2 and TRBJ1-1, with D perhaps TRBD1 (6 bases). The length of the CDR3 is 13 residues. The germline V gene encodes CDR1 SGHTA and CDR2 FQGNSA. V gave up 5 bases and J gave up 8 bases, with 15 bases separating them. CDR3 nucleotide sequence: TGTGCCAGCAGCACCCGACAGGTCCCCGAAGCTTTCTTT. Translation gives CASSTRQVPEAFF.

The chain combines TRBV5-1 with TRBJ1-5, with TRBD1 as a possible D gene (6 bases). Germline V gives CDR1 SGHRS, CDR2 YFSETQ. The CDR3 consists of 13 residues. With 0 bases removed from V and 7 bases from J, the gap between germline ends came to 8 bases. The CDR3 here is CASSLAGEQPQHF. In DNA, the CDR3 is TGCGCCAGCAGCTTGGCAGGGGAACAGCCCCAGCATTTT.

The rearrangement links TRBV24-1 to TRBJ1-5; D may be TRBD1 (6 bases). The CDR3 covers 16 residues. Germline V CDR1 and CDR2: KGHDR, SFDVKD. V was cut by 4 bases and J by 7 bases, with 19 bases left in between. CDR3 in DNA: TGTGCCACCAGTGACCCACTCACAGGGTTCGGCCAGCCCCAGCATTTT. Its protein is CATSDPLTGFGQPQHF.

This clone has just a few counts. The V call is TRBV7-8, the J call TRBJ2-7, with 10 bases matching TRBD2. V lost 1 base to trimming and J lost 0 bases; unmatched junction nucleotides: 3. Germline CDR1 reads SGHVS; CDR2 reads FQNEAQ. The CDR3 has 16 amino acids. As DNA, the CDR3 is TGTGCCAGCAGCTTAGAGACTAGCGGGCACTCCTACGAGCAGTACTTC. It yields the protein CASSLETSGHSYEQYF.

CDR3 residues: CASSYPTGLFDYGYTF. The CDR3 DNA reads as TGTGCCAGCAGTTACCCCACAGGGCTTTTTGACTATGGCTACACCTTC. This chain links TRBV6-6 with TRBJ1-2; a weak D match, TRBD1 (6 bases). CDR3 length: 16 residues. Germline V gives CDR1 MNHNY, CDR2 SVGAGI (reference sequence). Deletions cut 2 bases from V and 3 bases from J, with 16 bases between.

This sequence joins TRBV7-8 and TRBJ2-7; no clear D gene. The CDR3 contains 14 residues. CDR1 and CDR2 (germline): SGHVS, FQNEAQ. V lost 1 base, J lost 3 bases, and 10 bases lay in between. The CDR3, as DNA: TGTGCCAGCAGCTTAGGGTTAGGAGTCTACGAGCAGTACTTC. Amino acid sequence: CASSLGLGVYEQYF.

This clone came up a few times. The gene calls are TRBV7-8 and TRBJ1-6; tentatively, D is TRBD1 (5 bases). Trimming removed 6 bases from V and 2 bases from J, with 17 bases in between. This CDR3 region has 17 residues. Germline CDR1 reads SGHVS; CDR2 reads FQNEAQ. CDR3: CASRVGGYRTYNSPLHF. The CDR3 nucleotides are TGTGCCAGCAGGGTCGGGGGGTATCGGACCTATAATTCACCCCTCCACTTT.